This T cell receptor (beta chain) was sequenced for a study of T cells after yellow fever vaccination. Study results and caveats: It was the secondary response that reached its peak faster, day 5 versus 15, but it was weaker. Contamination of FACS-sorted repertoires by abundant clonotypes from the bulk population could occur.

From the 5' RACE reads, TCRdb called clonotypes with MiXCR, one entry per CDR3 protein. The table includes about 140,000 distinct CDR3 sequences, 7.7% detected once. In this sample, this clonotype turned up a few times. Its specificity is not known. The receptor's source is a man aged 25-45 years who received the YFV17D yellow fever vaccine. The material sequenced was CD4+ T cells sorted from PBMCs, taken 5 days after the yellow fever booster vaccination.

CDR3 in amino acids: CSASPGLGIHEQYF. In nucleotides, the CDR3 is TGCAGTGCTTCACCGGGACTAGGTATCCACGAGCAGTACTTC. The chain combines TRBV20-1 with TRBJ2-7; 8 bases align to TRBD2. The V and J ends lost 5 bases and 5 bases, in that order; junction bases with no gene match: 11. The CDR3 consists of 14 residues. Germline V gene lookup returns CDR1 DFQATT and CDR2 SNEGSKA (reference sequence).